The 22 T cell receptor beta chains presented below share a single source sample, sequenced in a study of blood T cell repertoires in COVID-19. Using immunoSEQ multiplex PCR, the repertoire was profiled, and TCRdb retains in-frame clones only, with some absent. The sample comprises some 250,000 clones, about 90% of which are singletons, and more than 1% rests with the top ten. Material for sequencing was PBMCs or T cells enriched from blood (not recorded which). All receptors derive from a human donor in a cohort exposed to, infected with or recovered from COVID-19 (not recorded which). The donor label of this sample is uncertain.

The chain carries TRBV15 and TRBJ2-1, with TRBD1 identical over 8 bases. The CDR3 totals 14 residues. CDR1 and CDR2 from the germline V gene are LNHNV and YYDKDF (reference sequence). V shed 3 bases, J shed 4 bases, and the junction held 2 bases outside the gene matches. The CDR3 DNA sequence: TGTGCCACCAGCAGCCGGACAGGGTACAATGAGCAGTTCTTC. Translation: CATSSRTGYNEQFF. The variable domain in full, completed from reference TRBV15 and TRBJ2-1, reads DAMVIQNPRYQVTQFGKPVTLSCSQTLNHNVMYWYQQKSSQAPKLLFHYYDKDFNNEADTPDNFQSRRPNTSFCFLDIRSPGLGDTAMYLCATSSRTGYNEQFFGPGTRLTVL.

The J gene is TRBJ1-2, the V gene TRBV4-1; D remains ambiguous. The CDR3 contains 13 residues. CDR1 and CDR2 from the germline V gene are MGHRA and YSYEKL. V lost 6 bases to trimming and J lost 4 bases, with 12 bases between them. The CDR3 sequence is CASRSGLFYGYTF. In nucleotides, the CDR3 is TGCGCCAGCAGATCCGGACTATTCTATGGCTACACCTTC.

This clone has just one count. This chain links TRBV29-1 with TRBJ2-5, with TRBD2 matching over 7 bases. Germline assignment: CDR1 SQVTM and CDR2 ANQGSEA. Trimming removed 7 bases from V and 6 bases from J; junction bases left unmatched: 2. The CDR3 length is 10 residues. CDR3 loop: CSGRGKTQYF. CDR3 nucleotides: TGCAGCGGGCGGGGGAAGACCCAGTACTTC.

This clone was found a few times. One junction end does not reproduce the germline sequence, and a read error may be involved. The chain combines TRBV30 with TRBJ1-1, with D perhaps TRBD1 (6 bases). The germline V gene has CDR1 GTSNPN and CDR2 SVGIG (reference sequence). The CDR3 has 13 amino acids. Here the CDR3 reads CAWSVQGNAEAFF. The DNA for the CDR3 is TGTGCCTGGAGTGTTCAGGGGAACGCTGAAGCTTTCTTT.

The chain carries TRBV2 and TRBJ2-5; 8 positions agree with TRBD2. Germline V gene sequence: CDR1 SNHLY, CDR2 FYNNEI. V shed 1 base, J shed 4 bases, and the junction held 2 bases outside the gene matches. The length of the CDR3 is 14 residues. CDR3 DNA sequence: TGTGCCAGCAGTGAAGTGGCGGGGGGAGAGACCCAGTACTTC. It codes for CASSEVAGGETQYF.

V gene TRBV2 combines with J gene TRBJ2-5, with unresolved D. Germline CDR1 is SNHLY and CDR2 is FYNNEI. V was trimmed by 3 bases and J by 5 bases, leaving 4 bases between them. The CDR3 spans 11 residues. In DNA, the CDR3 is TGTGCCAGCAGTGATGCGGAGACCCAGTACTTC. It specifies CASSDAETQYF. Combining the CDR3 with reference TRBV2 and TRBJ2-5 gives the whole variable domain EPEVTQTPSHQVTQMGQEVILRCVPISNHLYFYWYRQILGQKVEFLVSFYNNEISEKSEIFDDQFSVERPDGSNFTLKIRSTKLEDSAMYFCASSDAETQYFGPGTRLLVL.

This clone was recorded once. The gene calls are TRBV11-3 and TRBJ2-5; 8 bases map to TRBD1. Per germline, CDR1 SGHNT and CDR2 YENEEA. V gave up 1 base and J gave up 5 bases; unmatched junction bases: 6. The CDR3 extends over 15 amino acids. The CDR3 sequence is CASSLGGQGLETQYF. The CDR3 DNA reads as TGTGCCAGCAGCTTAGGCGGACAGGGTTTGGAGACCCAGTACTTC. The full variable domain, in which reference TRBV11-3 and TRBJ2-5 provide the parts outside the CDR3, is EAGVVQSPRYKIIEKKQPVAFWCNPISGHNTLYWYLQNLGQGPELLIRYENEEAVDDSQLPKDRFSAERLKGVDSTLKIQPAELGDSAVYLCASSLGGQGLETQYFGPGTRLLVL.

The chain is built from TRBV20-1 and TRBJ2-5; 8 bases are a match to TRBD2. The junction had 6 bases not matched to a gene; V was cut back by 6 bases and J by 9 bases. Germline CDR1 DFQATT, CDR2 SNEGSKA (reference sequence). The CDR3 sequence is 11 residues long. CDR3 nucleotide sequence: TGCAGTGCACACGGGAGGGTGGCCCAGTACTTC. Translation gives CSAHGRVAQYF.

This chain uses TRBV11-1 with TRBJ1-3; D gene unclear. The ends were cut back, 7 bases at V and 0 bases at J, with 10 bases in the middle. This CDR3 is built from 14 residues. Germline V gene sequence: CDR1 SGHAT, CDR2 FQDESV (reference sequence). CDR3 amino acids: CASTLRDSGNTIYF. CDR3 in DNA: TGTGCCAGCACTCTTCGGGACTCTGGAAACACCATATATTTT.

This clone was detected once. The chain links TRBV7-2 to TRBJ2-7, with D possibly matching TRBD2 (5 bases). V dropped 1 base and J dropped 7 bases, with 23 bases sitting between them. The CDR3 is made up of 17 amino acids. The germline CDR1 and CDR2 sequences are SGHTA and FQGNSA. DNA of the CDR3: TGTGCCAGCAGCTTAGGTGCGGGTTTGGACGTTAAGGATGAGCAGTACTTC. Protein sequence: CASSLGAGLDVKDEQYF.

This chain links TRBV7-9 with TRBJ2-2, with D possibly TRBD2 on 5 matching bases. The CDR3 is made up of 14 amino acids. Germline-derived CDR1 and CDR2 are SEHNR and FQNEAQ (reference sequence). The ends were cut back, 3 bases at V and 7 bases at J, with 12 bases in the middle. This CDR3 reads CASSFVVASGELFF. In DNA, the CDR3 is TGTGCCAGCAGCTTCGTGGTAGCGAGCGGGGAGCTGTTTTTT.

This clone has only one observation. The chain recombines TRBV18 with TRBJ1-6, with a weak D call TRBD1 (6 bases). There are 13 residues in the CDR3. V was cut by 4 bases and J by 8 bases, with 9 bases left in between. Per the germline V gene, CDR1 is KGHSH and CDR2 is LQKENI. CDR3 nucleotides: TGTGCCAGCTCACTAAGGACAGATTCACCCCTCCACTTT. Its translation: CASSLRTDSPLHF.

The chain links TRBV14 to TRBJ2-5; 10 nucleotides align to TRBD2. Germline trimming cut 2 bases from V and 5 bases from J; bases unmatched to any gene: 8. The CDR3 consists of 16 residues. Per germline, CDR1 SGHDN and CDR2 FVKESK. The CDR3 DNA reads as TGTGCCAGCAGCCAAAGGACAGCGGGGGGGCCGGAGACCCAGTACTTC. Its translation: CASSQRTAGGPETQYF.

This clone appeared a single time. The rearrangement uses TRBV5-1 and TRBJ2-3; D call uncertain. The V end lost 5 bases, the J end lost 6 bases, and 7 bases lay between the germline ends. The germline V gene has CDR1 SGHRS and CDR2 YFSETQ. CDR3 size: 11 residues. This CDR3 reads CASRLSDTQYF. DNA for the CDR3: TGCGCCAGCAGGCTATCGGATACGCAGTATTTT.

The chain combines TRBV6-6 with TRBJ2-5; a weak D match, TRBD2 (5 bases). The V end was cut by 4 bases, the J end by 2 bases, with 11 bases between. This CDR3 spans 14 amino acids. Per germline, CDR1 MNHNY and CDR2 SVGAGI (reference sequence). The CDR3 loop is CASSFGLKQETQYF. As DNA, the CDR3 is TGTGCCAGCAGTTTTGGACTCAAACAAGAGACCCAGTACTTC.

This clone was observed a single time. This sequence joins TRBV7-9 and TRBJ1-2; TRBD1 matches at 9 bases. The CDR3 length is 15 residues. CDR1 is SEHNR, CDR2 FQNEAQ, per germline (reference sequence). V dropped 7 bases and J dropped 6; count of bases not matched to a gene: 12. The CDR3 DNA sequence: TGTGCCAGCACCCTTACGGGGGACAGGGCAAATGGCTACACCTTC. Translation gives CASTLTGDRANGYTF.

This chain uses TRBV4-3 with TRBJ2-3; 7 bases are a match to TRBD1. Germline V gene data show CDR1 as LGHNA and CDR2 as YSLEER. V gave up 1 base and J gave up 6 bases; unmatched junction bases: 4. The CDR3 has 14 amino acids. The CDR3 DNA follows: TGCGCCAGCAGCCAAGTAGACAGGGCGGATACGCAGTATTTT. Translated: CASSQVDRADTQYF.

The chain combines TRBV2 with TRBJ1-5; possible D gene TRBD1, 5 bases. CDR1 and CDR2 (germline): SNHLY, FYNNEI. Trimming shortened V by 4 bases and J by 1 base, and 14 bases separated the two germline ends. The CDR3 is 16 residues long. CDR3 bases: TGTGCCAGCAGTGGCCCTGGGAGGGGAAGCAATCAGCCCCAGCATTTT. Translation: CASSGPGRGSNQPQHF.

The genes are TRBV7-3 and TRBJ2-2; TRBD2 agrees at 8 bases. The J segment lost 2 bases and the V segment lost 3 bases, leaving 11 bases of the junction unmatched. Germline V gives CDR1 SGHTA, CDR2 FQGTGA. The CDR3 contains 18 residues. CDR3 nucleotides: TGTGCCAGCAGCTTCCCCGGGGGGGGCGTCCTCAACACCGGGGAGCTGTTTTTT. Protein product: CASSFPGGGVLNTGELFF.

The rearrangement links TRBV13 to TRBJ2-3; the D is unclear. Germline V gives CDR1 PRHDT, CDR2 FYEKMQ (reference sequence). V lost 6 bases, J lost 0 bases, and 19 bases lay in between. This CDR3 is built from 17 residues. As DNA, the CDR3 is TGTGCCAGCAGGCCACATATAGATTGGAGTAGCACAGATACGCAGTATTTT. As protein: CASRPHIDWSSTDTQYF.

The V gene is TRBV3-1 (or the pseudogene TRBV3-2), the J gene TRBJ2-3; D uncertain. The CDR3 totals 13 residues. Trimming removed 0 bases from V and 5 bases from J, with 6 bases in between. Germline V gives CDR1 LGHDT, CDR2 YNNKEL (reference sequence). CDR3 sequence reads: CASSQEGEDTQYF. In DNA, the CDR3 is TGTGCCAGCAGCCAAGAAGGAGAAGATACGCAGTATTTT.

CDR3 nucleotide sequence: TGTGCCAGTAGTATTTTCCCGGGAGGTGAGCAGTTCTTC. Its translation is CASSIFPGGEQFF. This chain uses TRBV19 with TRBJ2-1; 7 bases align to TRBD2. This CDR3 is built from 13 residues. The V and J ends lost 3 bases and 9 bases, in that order; junction bases with no gene match: 5. Germline CDR1 LNHDA, CDR2 SQIVND (reference sequence).